This T cell receptor beta chain came from a study of T cells expressing NK-cell markers. General study points: The study did not resolve the HCMV specificity of expanded NKG2C+ T cell clones.

From its re-call of the 5' RACE reads, TCRdb lists each CDR3 protein once, without DNA. The specimen's table records roughly 430,000 distinct CDR3 sequences. As to this clonotype: Its antigen is unknown.

The CDR3 loop spans 15 amino acids. Germline CDR1 reads SGHTA; CDR2 reads FQGNSA. The sample consisted of blood T cells: a sorted CD56 or NKG2C T cell subset, CD4+ or CD8+ T cells, or bulk PBMC T cells (not recorded which). The rearrangement uses TRBV7-2 and TRBJ1-4; TCRdb gives TRBD1 as the D gene, but with no DNA this cannot be confirmed. This receptor was identified in a woman aged 18 to 75 in good health. CDR3 loop: CASSLRRAINEKLFF.